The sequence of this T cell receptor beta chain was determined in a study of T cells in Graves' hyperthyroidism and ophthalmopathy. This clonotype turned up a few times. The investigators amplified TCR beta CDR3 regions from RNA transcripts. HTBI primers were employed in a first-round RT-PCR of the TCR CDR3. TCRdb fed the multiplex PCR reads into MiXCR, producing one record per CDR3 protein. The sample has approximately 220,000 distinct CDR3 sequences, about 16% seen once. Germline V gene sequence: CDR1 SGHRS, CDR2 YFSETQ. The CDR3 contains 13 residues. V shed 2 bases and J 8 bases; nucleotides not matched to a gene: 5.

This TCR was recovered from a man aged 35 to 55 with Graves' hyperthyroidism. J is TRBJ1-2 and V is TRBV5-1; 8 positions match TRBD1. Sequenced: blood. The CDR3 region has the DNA TGCGCCAGCAGCTTTTCGACAGGGGACGGCTACACCTTC. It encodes CASSFSTGDGYTF.